Listed below are T cell receptor beta chains from one sample, sequenced in a study of T cells in localized non-small cell lung cancer. Data came from immunoSEQ multiplex PCR; TCRdb stores just in-frame clones and leaves some out. This repertoire shows 50,000 or so clones, over 70% found once; its top ten account for roughly 4.9%. The specimen comprised PBMCs, sampled before any cancer treatment. All receptors derive from a woman aged 35-75 years with stage II lung adenocarcinoma. CDR3s include the opening cysteine and the closing phenylalanine or tryptophan. The order of the fields is J gene, V gene, clone size, D gene, CDR3 DNA, CDR3 protein. The D gene is left open where the match is weak. Clone size, where shown, is once, few, many, or a class for clones that have expanded.

j_call: TRBJ1-1
v_call: TRBV18
clone_size: NA
d_call: TRBD1
cdr3_nt: TGTGCCAGCTCACCAGGGACAGGCCTCTCTAGCACTGAAGCTTTCTTT
cdr3_aa: CASSPGTGLSSTEAFF

j_call: TRBJ2-3
v_call: TRBV7-8
clone_size: NA
d_call: NA
cdr3_nt: TGTGCCAGCAGCCTCGGAGGCGAGGGGGACACAGATACGCAGTATTTT
cdr3_aa: CASSLGGEGDTDTQYF

j_call: TRBJ2-7
v_call: TRBV30
clone_size: NA
d_call: NA
cdr3_nt: TGTGCCTGGAGAAACCTATACTACGAGCAGTACTTC
cdr3_aa: CAWRNLYYEQYF

j_call: TRBJ2-5
v_call: TRBV6-1
clone_size: NA
d_call: NA
cdr3_nt: TGTGCCAGCAGTGAGGGGGGGACAGGAACCGAGACCCAGTACTTC
cdr3_aa: CASSEGGTGTETQYF

j_call: TRBJ2-3
v_call: TRBV19
clone_size: NA
d_call: NA
cdr3_nt: TGTGCCAGCAAACACGGACAGCTACGTGGTACAGATACGCAGTATTTT
cdr3_aa: CASKHGQLRGTDTQYF

j_call: TRBJ1-2
v_call: TRBV5-1
clone_size: once
d_call: NA
cdr3_nt: TGCGCCAGCAGCTTAGACCAGGGTGACTATGGCTACACCTTC
cdr3_aa: CASSLDQGDYGYTF

j_call: TRBJ2-3
v_call: TRBV6-1
clone_size: NA
d_call: NA
cdr3_nt: TGTGCCAGCAGTGAGCGGCGGCAGGTGGCCACAGATACGCAGTATTTT
cdr3_aa: CASSERRQVATDTQYF

j_call: TRBJ1-1
v_call: TRBV30
clone_size: few
d_call: NA
cdr3_nt: TGTGCCTGGGAGAGGGCGTTTGAAGCTTTCTTT
cdr3_aa: CAWERAFEAFF

j_call: TRBJ1-1
v_call: TRBV7-2
clone_size: NA
d_call: TRBD1
cdr3_nt: TGTGCCAGCAGCCCTCGGACAGGGACGGGTGGAAACACTGAAGCTTTCTTT
cdr3_aa: CASSPRTGTGGNTEAFF

j_call: TRBJ2-1
v_call: TRBV2
clone_size: NA
d_call: TRBD2
cdr3_nt: TGTGCCAGCAGTCCAGGACTAGCGGGTTACAATGAGCAGTTCTTC
cdr3_aa: CASSPGLAGYNEQFF

j_call: TRBJ2-7
v_call: TRBV28
clone_size: NA
d_call: TRBD1
cdr3_nt: TGTGCCAGCAGTTCCGTTAAGACAGGGGACGCGGGTTTGACCTACGAGCAGTACTTC
cdr3_aa: CASSSVKTGDAGLTYEQYF

j_call: TRBJ1-5
v_call: TRBV6-5
clone_size: once
d_call: NA
cdr3_nt: TGTGCCAGCAGTTACGACAGGAAGAATCAGCCCCAGCATTTT
cdr3_aa: CASSYDRKNQPQHF

j_call: TRBJ2-2
v_call: TRBV6-5
clone_size: NA
d_call: NA
cdr3_nt: TGTGCCAGCAGTTATGGGGAGGTCGGCACCGGGGAGCTGTTTTTT
cdr3_aa: CASSYGEVGTGELFF

j_call: TRBJ1-4
v_call: TRBV10-3
clone_size: NA
d_call: NA
cdr3_nt: TGTGCCATCAGTGAATTCAATCTAGGGGCAACTAATGAAAAACTGTTTTTT
cdr3_aa: CAISEFNLGATNEKLFF

j_call: TRBJ1-3
v_call: TRBV5-1
clone_size: few
d_call: NA
cdr3_nt: TGCGCCAGCAGCCCCGCAGGGTCTGGTTCGGGAAACACCATATATTTT
cdr3_aa: CASSPAGSGSGNTIYF

j_call: TRBJ2-7
v_call: TRBV6-5
clone_size: NA
d_call: NA
cdr3_nt: TGTGCCAGCAGTTTCCGGGACGGGGACGGTTACGAGCAGTACTTC
cdr3_aa: CASSFRDGDGYEQYF

j_call: TRBJ1-1
v_call: TRBV6-4
clone_size: NA
d_call: NA
cdr3_nt: TGTGCCAGCAGGGCGGGGGCCCCGAACACTGAAGCTTTCTTT
cdr3_aa: CASRAGAPNTEAFF

j_call: TRBJ1-1
v_call: TRBV30
clone_size: NA
d_call: TRBD1
cdr3_nt: TGTGCCTGGAGTGTAAGGGACAGGGCTAAGAACACTGAAGCTTTCTTT
cdr3_aa: CAWSVRDRAKNTEAFF

j_call: TRBJ2-1
v_call: TRBV7-3
clone_size: NA
d_call: NA
cdr3_nt: TGTGCCAGCAGCTTAGGGGTTAGGGATGCCCGGTTCTTC
cdr3_aa: CASSLGVRDARFF

j_call: TRBJ1-2
v_call: TRBV6-6
clone_size: NA
d_call: NA
cdr3_nt: TGTGCCAGCAGTTATCAGCAGCGAGGGGCATATGGCTACACCTTC
cdr3_aa: CASSYQQRGAYGYTF

j_call: TRBJ2-5
v_call: TRBV5-4
clone_size: NA
d_call: TRBD2
cdr3_nt: TGTGCCAGCAGCTTTCTAGCGGGGGGGCTACAAGAGACCCAGTACTTC
cdr3_aa: CASSFLAGGLQETQYF

j_call: TRBJ2-7
v_call: TRBV7-9
clone_size: NA
d_call: NA
cdr3_nt: TGTGCCACCCCGGGATCAACCACTTACGAGCAGTACTTC
cdr3_aa: CATPGSTTYEQYF

j_call: TRBJ1-2
v_call: TRBV2
clone_size: NA
d_call: NA
cdr3_nt: TGTGCCAGCAGCACCTCCCAGGGTGGGCTAGATGGCTACACCTTC
cdr3_aa: CASSTSQGGLDGYTF

j_call: TRBJ1-2
v_call: TRBV10-2
clone_size: NA
d_call: NA
cdr3_nt: TGCGCCAGCAGTGAGTTACAGACCCCTTGGACCTTC
cdr3_aa: CASSELQTPWTF

j_call: TRBJ2-1
v_call: TRBV29-1
clone_size: NA
d_call: NA
cdr3_nt: TGCAGCGTTAGGGGGCGGGGCCATTACAATGAGCAGTTCTTC
cdr3_aa: CSVRGRGHYNEQFF

j_call: TRBJ2-2
v_call: TRBV11-2
clone_size: NA
d_call: NA
cdr3_nt: TGTGCCAGCAGCCCGGGACTTACAACCGGGGAGCTGTTTTTT
cdr3_aa: CASSPGLTTGELFF

j_call: TRBJ1-1
v_call: TRBV7-3
clone_size: NA
d_call: NA
cdr3_nt: TGTGCCAGCAGCCCGGGACCGAACACTGAAGCTTTCTTT
cdr3_aa: CASSPGPNTEAFF

j_call: TRBJ2-1
v_call: TRBV19
clone_size: NA
d_call: TRBD2
cdr3_nt: TGTGCCAGTAGTATCAGCCTAGCGGTGTACAATGAGCAGTTCTTC
cdr3_aa: CASSISLAVYNEQFF

j_call: TRBJ1-1
v_call: TRBV18
clone_size: NA
d_call: TRBD1
cdr3_nt: TGTGCCAGCTCACCCTGGACAGGGGATAGCACTGAAGCTTTCTTT
cdr3_aa: CASSPWTGDSTEAFF

j_call: TRBJ1-6
v_call: TRBV2
clone_size: NA
d_call: NA
cdr3_nt: TGTGCCAGCAGTCGGACGGCCCCCCAGACAAATTCACCCCTCCACTTT
cdr3_aa: CASSRTAPQTNSPLHF

j_call: TRBJ1-3
v_call: TRBV6-1
clone_size: NA
d_call: NA
cdr3_nt: TGTGCCAGCAGTGAAGAAAATTACTCTGGAAACACCATATATTTT
cdr3_aa: CASSEENYSGNTIYF

j_call: TRBJ2-5
v_call: TRBV29-1
clone_size: NA
d_call: TRBD1
cdr3_nt: TGCAGCGTTGTTGGGACAGGGGATTACCAAGAGACCCAGTACTTC
cdr3_aa: CSVVGTGDYQETQYF

j_call: TRBJ1-1
v_call: TRBV27
clone_size: NA
d_call: NA
cdr3_nt: TGTGCCAGCAGCCAGAACGCAGGGGCGAACACTGAAGCTTTCTTT
cdr3_aa: CASSQNAGANTEAFF

j_call: TRBJ2-1
v_call: TRBV7-2
clone_size: NA
d_call: NA
cdr3_nt: TGTGCCAGCAGCTTAGCGACGAGTCATGAGCAGTTCTTC
cdr3_aa: CASSLATSHEQFF